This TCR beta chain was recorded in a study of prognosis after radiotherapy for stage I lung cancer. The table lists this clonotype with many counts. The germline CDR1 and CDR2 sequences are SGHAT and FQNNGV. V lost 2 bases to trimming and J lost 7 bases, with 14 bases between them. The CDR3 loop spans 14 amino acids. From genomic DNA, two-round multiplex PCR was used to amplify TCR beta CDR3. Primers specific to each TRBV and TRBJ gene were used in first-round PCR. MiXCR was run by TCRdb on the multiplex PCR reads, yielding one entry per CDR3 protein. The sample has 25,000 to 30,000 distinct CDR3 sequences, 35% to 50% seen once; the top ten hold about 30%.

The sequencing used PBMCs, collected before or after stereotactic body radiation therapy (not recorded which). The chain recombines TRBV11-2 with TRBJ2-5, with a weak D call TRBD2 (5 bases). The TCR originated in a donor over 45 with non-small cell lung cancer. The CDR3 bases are TGTGCCAGCAGCTTACCGGGATTAACGCTGACCCAGTACTTC. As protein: CASSLPGLTLTQYF.